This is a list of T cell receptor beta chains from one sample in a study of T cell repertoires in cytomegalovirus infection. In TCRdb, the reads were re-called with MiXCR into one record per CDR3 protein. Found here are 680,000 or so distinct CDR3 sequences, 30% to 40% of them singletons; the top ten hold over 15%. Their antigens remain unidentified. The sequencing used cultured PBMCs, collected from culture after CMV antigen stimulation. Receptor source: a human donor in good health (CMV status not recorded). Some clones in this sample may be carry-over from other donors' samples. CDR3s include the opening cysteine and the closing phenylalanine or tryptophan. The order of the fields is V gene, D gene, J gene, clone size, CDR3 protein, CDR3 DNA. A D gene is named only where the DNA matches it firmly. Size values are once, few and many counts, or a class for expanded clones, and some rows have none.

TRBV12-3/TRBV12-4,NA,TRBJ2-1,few,CASSLELAEQFF,TGTGCCAGCAGTTTGGAATTAGCGGAGCAGTTCTTC
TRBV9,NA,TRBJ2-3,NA,CASSPEGLSPQYF,TGTGCCAGCAGCCCCGAAGGCCTATCCCCGCAGTATTTT
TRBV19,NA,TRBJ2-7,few,CATNRLASSYEQYF,TGTGCCACCAATCGGCTAGCGAGTTCCTACGAGCAGTACTTC
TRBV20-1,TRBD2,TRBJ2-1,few,CSARGTSGNEQFF,TGCAGTGCCAGGGGGACTAGCGGGAATGAGCAGTTCTTC
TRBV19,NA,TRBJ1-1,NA,CASSVTGGSGGAFF,TGTGCCAGTAGTGTCACCGGTGGGTCAGGCGGGGCTTTCTTT
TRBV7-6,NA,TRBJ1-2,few,CASSPGAGLSHYGYTF,TGTGCCAGCAGTCCAGGGGCCGGACTGAGCCACTATGGCTACACCTTC
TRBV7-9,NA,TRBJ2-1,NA,CASSLRASGEQFF,TGTGCCAGCAGCTTACGGGCGTCGGGTGAGCAGTTCTTC
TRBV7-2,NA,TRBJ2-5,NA,CASSIDVGVRETQYF,TGTGCCAGCAGCATAGACGTGGGGGTCCGAGAGACCCAGTACTTC
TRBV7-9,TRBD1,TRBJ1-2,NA,CASSLAGGQDYGYTF,TGTGCCAGCAGCTTAGCAGGCGGACAGGACTATGGCTACACCTTC
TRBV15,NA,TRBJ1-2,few,CATSLGGQGGYTF,TGTGCCACCAGCTTGGGGGGTCAAGGGGGCTACACCTTC
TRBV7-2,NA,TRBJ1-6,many,CASSLQGVGNSPLHF,TGTGCCAGCAGCTTACAAGGGGTTGGGAATTCACCCCTCCACTTT
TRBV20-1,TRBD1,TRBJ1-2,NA,CSARDHRGLSYGYTF,TGCAGTGCTAGAGATCACAGGGGGTTAAGCTATGGCTACACCTTC
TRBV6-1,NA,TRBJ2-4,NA,CASSDSTAANIQYF,TGTGCCAGCAGCGACAGTACCGCAGCAAACATTCAGTACTTC
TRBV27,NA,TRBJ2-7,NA,CASSSYGVWEQYF,TGTGCCAGCAGTTCGTATGGGGTGTGGGAGCAGTACTTC
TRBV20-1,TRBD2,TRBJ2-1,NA,CSARVRGRGYFDEQFF,TGCAGTGCTAGAGTTCGAGGGAGGGGCTATTTTGATGAGCAGTTCTTC
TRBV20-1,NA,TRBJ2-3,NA,CSAGAGGDTQYF,TGCAGTGCTGGGGCAGGAGGGGATACGCAGTATTTT
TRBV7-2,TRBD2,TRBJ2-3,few,CASSTTSGSADTQYF,TGTGCCAGCAGCACCACTAGCGGGAGTGCAGATACGCAGTATTTT
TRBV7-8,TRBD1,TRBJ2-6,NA,CASSPTGGAGANVLTF,TGTGCCAGCAGCCCCACAGGGGGCGCTGGGGCCAACGTCCTGACTTTC
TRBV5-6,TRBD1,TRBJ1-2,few,CASTPDSGQGNYGYTF,TGTGCCAGCACCCCTGATTCGGGACAGGGGAACTATGGCTACACCTTC
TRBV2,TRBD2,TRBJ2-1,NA,CASSDGSGRYNEQFF,TGTGCCAGCAGTGACGGTAGCGGGAGGTACAATGAGCAGTTCTTC
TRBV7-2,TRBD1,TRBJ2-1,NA,CASSPGTGRNEQFF,TGTGCCAGCAGCCCCGGGACAGGGAGGAATGAGCAGTTCTTC
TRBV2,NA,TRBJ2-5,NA,CASLPMSARVETQYF,TGTGCCAGCCTCCCAATGTCAGCGAGAGTGGAGACCCAGTACTTC
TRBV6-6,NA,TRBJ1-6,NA,CASSAFSTPNYNSPLHF,TGTGCCAGCAGTGCATTCTCGACCCCAAACTATAATTCACCCCTCCACTTT